The present entry profiles one TCR beta chain with its context. Genomic DNA served as template for TCR beta VDJ and CDR3 profiling. TCRdb reprocessed the reads via MiXCR and lists one record per CDR3 protein. This sample has under 200,000 distinct CDR3 sequences, with 48% found just once. This entry comes from a study of CD8+CD57+ T cells in acquired aplastic anemia. Patients included in sequencing had previously demonstrated CD8+CD57+ cell expansion by flow cytometry. Trimming left V 5 bases short and J 0 bases short, with 4 bases between. The CDR3 loop spans 12 amino acids. Looked up from germline, CDR1 is SGHTA and CDR2 is FQGNSA.

The chain recombines TRBV7-2 with TRBJ1-2, with D unresolved. Source material: sorted CD4+, CD8+, or CD8+CD57+ T cells (not recorded which) from PBMCs. The clonotype was recovered from a human donor with aplastic anemia. DNA of the CDR3: TGTGCCAGCAGCCCGACTAACTATGGCTACACCTTC. Residues: CASSPTNYGYTF.